This T cell receptor (beta chain) came from a study of cytomegalovirus exposure and HLA in healthy donors. Notes on the study in general: Most sequenced TCRs were rare (though some public TCRs occurred in many donors). The authors later linked a missense DCLRE1C variant to TCR beta V- and J-gene trimming.

Both 60 Vbeta primers and 13 Jbeta primers went into the PCR. Sequencing was performed with immunoSEQ multiplex PCR; in TCRdb, only in-frame clones are kept and a portion is missing. The data hold more than 250,000 clones, with around 90% observed a single time. This clone was counted a few times. As yet, its antigen is unknown. The sequence came from a young woman in good health and CMV-seronegative. The source material was PBMCs.

CDR3 protein: CASSAVDEQFF. The CDR3 DNA follows: TGTGCCAGCAGCGCCGTCGATGAGCAGTTCTTC. The rearrangement links TRBV9 to TRBJ2-1; the D is unclear. This CDR3 is 11 amino acids long. Germline assignment: CDR1 SGDLS and CDR2 YYNGEE. V was cut by 3 bases and J by 8 bases, with 6 bases left in between.